This section outlines one T cell receptor (beta chain) sequence together with its context. Source study methods: Reference gene primer amplification yielded estimated nucleated cell counts. Clones were read by immunoSEQ multiplex PCR, and TCRdb kept only the in-frame ones, dropping some. For V, J and clone size, that table is used; D and trimming come from the DNA. The table has over 100,000 clones, approximately 87% seen once. Germline-derived CDR1 and CDR2 are MNHNY and SVGAGI (reference sequence). CDR3 size: 14 residues. Trimming removed 0 bases from V and 4 bases from J, with 7 bases in between. This entry belongs to a study of blood T cell repertoires in COVID-19.

This sequence was found in a woman between 55 and 75 years old with acute or convalescent COVID-19. The chain joins TRBV6-6 to TRBJ1-3, with unresolved D. Sequencing was carried out using peripheral blood. In DNA, the CDR3 is TGTGCCAGCAGTTACTCAAACTTGGGAAACACCATATATTTT. It is translated as CASSYSNLGNTIYF.